These 25 T cell receptor beta chains originate from one sample sequenced in a study of blood T cell repertoires in COVID-19. This table comes from immunoSEQ multiplex PCR, and its TCRdb copy is limited to in-frame clones, with some not included. The table has over 95,000 clones, around 83% seen once. The specimen was peripheral blood. All receptors derive from a man aged 65 to 85 with active or convalescent COVID-19.

This clone has a handful of counts. The genes are TRBV28 and TRBJ2-1; D uncertain. The CDR3 loop spans 15 amino acids. Germline V gene sequence: CDR1 MDHEN, CDR2 SYDVKM. Trimming shortened V by 6 bases and J by 0 bases, and 12 bases separated the two germline ends. The CDR3 DNA sequence: TGTGCCAGCAGACAAACTACCTACTCCTACAATGAGCAGTTCTTC. It encodes CASRQTTYSYNEQFF.

The chain is built from TRBV20-1 and TRBJ2-1; 8 bases agree with TRBD2. The germline V gene encodes CDR1 DFQATT and CDR2 SNEGSKA (reference sequence). The V segment lost 3 bases and the J segment 3 bases; nucleotides outside the gene matches: 4. CDR3 length: 14 amino acids. As DNA, the CDR3 is TGCAGTGCTAGTTCCAGCGGGGGCTACAATGAGCAGTTCTTC. This encodes CSASSSGGYNEQFF.

Points on this clone: Additional DNA sequences in this sample encode the identical CDR3. The rearrangement uses TRBV3-1 (or the pseudogene TRBV3-2) and TRBJ1-1; no clear D gene. The CDR3 spans 11 residues. CDR1 LGHDT and CDR2 YNNKEL come from the germline V gene (reference sequence). V dropped 1 base and J dropped 6 bases, with 3 bases sitting between them. The CDR3 DNA reads as TGTGCCAGCAGCCAAGGAGCTGAAGCTTTCTTT. Translating gives CASSQGAEAFF.

J is TRBJ2-1 and V is TRBV5-1, with a weak D call TRBD2 (6 bases). The CDR3 has 13 residues. Trimming took off 7 bases at V and 4 bases at J, with 12 bases between the two ends. In germline, CDR1 is SGHRS, CDR2 YFSETQ. In DNA form, the CDR3 reads TGCGCCAGCGACGGGGGAACATACAATGAGCAGTTCTTC. It codes for CASDGGTYNEQFF.

This chain links TRBV18 with TRBJ1-2; 11 bases match TRBD1. CDR3 length equals 17 residues. V lost 1 base to trimming and J lost 6 bases; unmatched junction nucleotides: 10. Per the germline V gene, CDR1 is KGHSH and CDR2 is LQKENI. This chain's CDR3 is CASSPQFRGQGANGYTF. The CDR3 bases are TGTGCCAGCTCACCACAGTTTCGTGGACAGGGGGCGAATGGCTACACCTTC. Full variable domain (rest looked up from reference TRBV18 and TRBJ1-2): NAGVMQNPRHLVRRRGQEARLRCSPMKGHSHVYWYRQLPEEGLKFMVYLQKENIIDESGMPKERFSAEFPKEGPSILRIQQVVRGDSAAYFCASSPQFRGQGANGYTFGSGTRLTVV.

V usage is TRBV7-9 and J usage is TRBJ2-7, with D perhaps TRBD1 (5 bases). The CDR3 spans 14 residues. CDR1 is SEHNR and CDR2 is FQNEAQ in the germline V gene (reference sequence). Trimming removed 5 bases from V and 7 bases from J, with 18 bases in between. The CDR3 loop is CASSPGQGRKEQYF. CDR3 DNA: TGTGCCAGCAGCCCCGGGCAGGGAAGGAAGGAGCAGTACTTC.

The V gene is TRBV19, the J gene TRBJ1-6, with a weak D call TRBD1 (5 bases). CDR1 LNHDA and CDR2 SQIVND come from the germline V gene (reference sequence). V shed 6 bases and J shed 5 bases, with 17 bases lying between them. The CDR3 totals 16 residues. CDR3 residues: CASSTPGQLDNSPLHF. CDR3 nucleotides: TGTGCCAGTAGCACCCCAGGGCAACTGGATAATTCACCCCTCCACTTT.

The gene calls are TRBV7-2 and TRBJ2-1, with D perhaps matching TRBD2 (5 bases). The CDR3 loop spans 12 amino acids. Trimming shortened V by 3 bases and J by 16 bases, and 16 bases separated the two germline ends. Germline values: CDR1 SGHTA, CDR2 FQGNSA. The CDR3 loop is CASSLADSRGFF. For the CDR3, the DNA is TGTGCCAGCAGCTTGGCCGACTCCCGGGGATTCTTC. Using reference TRBV7-2 and TRBJ2-1 for the parts outside the CDR3, the full variable domain is GAGVSQSPSNKVTEKGKDVELRCDPISGHTALYWYRQSLGQGLEFLIYFQGNSAPDKSGLPSDRFSAERTGGSVSTLTIQRTQQEDSAVYLCASSLADSRGFFGPGTRLTVL.

This chain uses TRBV7-2 with TRBJ2-1; TRBD2 matches 9 bases. The CDR3 spans 16 residues. Trimming removed 5 bases from V and 7 bases from J; junction bases left unmatched: 12. CDR1 is SGHTA and CDR2 is FQGNSA in the germline V gene. CDR3 sequence (DNA): TGTGCCAGCAGCGCCTCGGGGCGGGGGGGCCTAAATGAGCAGTTCTTC. Translated, it gives CASSASGRGGLNEQFF.

The V and J genes are TRBV18 and TRBJ2-7; 7 bases map to TRBD1. Germline CDR1 KGHSH, CDR2 LQKENI. The CDR3 runs to 14 residues. J gave up 3 bases and V 4 bases, and 6 bases lay outside the gene matches. The CDR3 nucleotides are TGTGCCAGCTCACGGTCGACAGGGTTCTACGAGCAGTACTTC. Protein sequence: CASSRSTGFYEQYF.

V gene TRBV6-6 combines with J gene TRBJ2-3, with TRBD1 matching 12 bases. The CDR3 loop spans 15 amino acids. Looked up from germline, CDR1 is MNHNY and CDR2 is SVGAGI (reference sequence). J gave up 3 bases and V 4 bases, and 2 bases lay outside the gene matches. The DNA for the CDR3 is TGTGCCAGCAGTTCGGGACAGGGGGCTACAGATACGCAGTATTTT. Translated, it gives CASSSGQGATDTQYF.

This sequence joins TRBV6-6 and TRBJ1-5; TRBD1 might be the D (5 bases). The CDR3 contains 16 residues. Germline CDR1 is MNHNY and CDR2 is SVGAGI (reference sequence). Trimming removed 5 bases from V and 6 bases from J, with 20 bases in between. CDR3 protein: CASSKGRDSGAQPQHF. CDR3 bases: TGTGCCAGCAGTAAAGGCAGGGACTCCGGGGCTCAGCCCCAGCATTTT.

The chain links TRBV29-1 to TRBJ2-5, with 8 bases that match TRBD1. This CDR3 is 12 amino acids long. Per the germline V gene, CDR1 is SQVTM and CDR2 is ANQGSEA. The ends lost 8 bases at V and 4 bases at J; junction bases unmatched: 6. The CDR3 is CSLTGVGETQYF. CDR3 sequence (DNA): TGCAGCTTGACAGGGGTTGGAGAGACCCAGTACTTC.

This clone occurred once. V usage is TRBV30 and J usage is TRBJ2-5; 11 bases agree with TRBD1. The CDR3 extends over 14 amino acids. After removal of 3 bases from V and 7 bases from J, the junction contained 7 bases not matched to a gene. The germline V gene has CDR1 GTSNPN and CDR2 SVGIG (reference sequence). The CDR3, as DNA: TGTGCCTGGAGAAATCCCGGGACAGGGGGGACCCAGTACTTC. Protein: CAWRNPGTGGTQYF. The variable domain in full, with the rest retrieved from reference TRBV30 and TRBJ2-5, is SQTIHQWPATLVQPVGSPLSLECTVEGTSNPNLYWYRQAAGRGLQLLFYSVGIGQISSEVPQNLSASRPQDRQFILSSKKLLLSDSGFYLCAWRNPGTGGTQYFGPGTRLLVL.

The chain employs TRBV29-1 and TRBJ2-5, with unresolved D. The V end was cut by 6 bases, the J end by 7 bases, with 12 bases between. The CDR3 sequence is 11 residues long. Per germline, CDR1 SQVTM and CDR2 ANQGSEA. The DNA for the CDR3 is TGCAGCGTCGCCGAATCGGGGACCCAGTACTTC. It translates to CSVAESGTQYF.

The rearrangement joins TRBV9 to TRBJ2-1; TRBD2 aligns across 12 bases. This CDR3 region has 17 residues. Losses at the gene ends were 0 bases for V and 9 bases for J; bases not matched to a gene: 10. CDR1 and CDR2 (germline): SGDLS, YYNGEE. The CDR3 loop reads CASSVATSGGPMSEQFF. Here the CDR3 DNA reads TGTGCCAGCAGCGTAGCGACTAGCGGGGGCCCCATGTCTGAGCAGTTCTTC. Full variable domain (outside the CDR3, taken from reference TRBV9 and TRBJ2-1): DSGVTQTPKHLITATGQRVTLRCSPRSGDLSVYWYQQSLDQGLQFLIQYYNGEERAKGNILERFSAQQFPDLHSELNLSSLELGDSALYFCASSVATSGGPMSEQFFGPGTRLTVL.

The chain links TRBV18 to TRBJ1-5, with unresolved D. The CDR3 sequence is 16 residues long. Germline V gene sequence: CDR1 KGHSH, CDR2 LQKENI. Trimming stripped 4 bases from V and 0 bases from J, with 13 bases between. The CDR3 protein is CASSREGAYSNQPQHF. The DNA for the CDR3 is TGTGCCAGCTCACGTGAGGGTGCCTATAGCAATCAGCCCCAGCATTTT.

Concerning this clone itself: Distinct nucleotide sequences in the sample also encode this CDR3. The V gene is TRBV5-1, the J gene TRBJ1-1; TRBD1 might be the D (6 bases). This CDR3 has 14 residues. The V and J ends lost 3 bases and 2 bases respectively, with 11 bases between them. The germline CDR1 and CDR2 sequences are SGHRS and YFSETQ. This CDR3 reads CASSSQGGNTEAFF. The CDR3 bases are TGCGCCAGCAGCTCTCAAGGGGGTAACACTGAAGCTTTCTTT.

V and J are TRBV6-2 or TRBV6-3 and TRBJ1-1; 8 nucleotides line up with TRBD1. Trimming removed 3 bases from V and 4 bases from J; junction bases left unmatched: 1. Germline V CDR1 and CDR2: MNHEY, SVGEGT. The length of the CDR3 is 13 residues. For the CDR3, the DNA is TGTGCCAGCAGTTATGGACAGGGCACTGAAGCTTTCTTT. Translated: CASSYGQGTEAFF.

This clone was observed once. The CDR3 DNA follows: TGCGCCAGCAGCCCCAGGACAGGGCGGGTAGGCTACACCTTC. Translated, it gives CASSPRTGRVGYTF. V usage is TRBV5-1 and J usage is TRBJ1-2; 8 bases fit TRBD1. Losses at the gene ends were 4 bases for V and 8 bases for J; bases not matched to a gene: 10. The CDR3 runs to 14 residues. Germline CDR1 is SGHRS and CDR2 is YFSETQ.

The table lists this clone with a few counts. The rearrangement links TRBV18 to TRBJ1-5; D may be TRBD1 (5 bases). The V gene lost 3 bases and the J gene lost 5 bases, with 11 bases spanning the gap. This CDR3 region has 14 residues. CDR1 is KGHSH and CDR2 is LQKENI in the germline V gene. Here the CDR3 reads CASSPDPGYQPQHF. The CDR3 DNA reads as TGTGCCAGCTCACCCGATCCAGGGTATCAGCCCCAGCATTTT.

The chain carries TRBV4-2 and TRBJ2-2, with a weak D call TRBD1 (5 bases). Germline loops: CDR1 LGHNA, CDR2 YNFKEQ. The V and J ends lost 4 bases and 7 bases respectively, with 13 bases between them. The length of the CDR3 is 14 residues. CDR3 in amino acids: CASSPVGPGGELFF. DNA of the CDR3: TGTGCCAGCAGCCCCGTGGGGCCGGGCGGGGAGCTGTTTTTT.

The chain recombines TRBV28 with TRBJ1-2; no clear D gene. This CDR3 spans 12 amino acids. V gave up 3 bases and J gave up 6 bases, with 8 bases separating them. Germline assignment: CDR1 MDHEN and CDR2 SYDVKM. The CDR3 DNA sequence: TGTGCCAGCAGTTTGGCTGTTCATGGCTACACCTTC. Amino acid sequence: CASSLAVHGYTF.

This chain joins TRBV6-6 and TRBJ2-3; tentative D call: TRBD1 (6 bases). The CDR3 has 15 amino acids. Between the trimmed V and J ends, which lost 2 bases and 1 base, there was a span of 10 bases. Germline values: CDR1 MNHNY, CDR2 SVGAGI (reference sequence). Here the CDR3 DNA reads TGTGCCAGCAGTTACCAACCAGGGGGCACAGATACGCAGTATTTT. Protein product: CASSYQPGGTDTQYF.

This clone was seen more than once but under ten times. This rearrangement joins TRBV5-1 to TRBJ1-1; 8 bases are a match to TRBD1. Germline V gives CDR1 SGHRS, CDR2 YFSETQ. The CDR3 length is 15 residues. V was clipped by 0 bases and J by 4 bases; unmatched bases: 5. The CDR3: CASSLVDRGTTEAFF. The CDR3 DNA follows: TGCGCCAGCAGCTTGGTCGACAGGGGAACCACTGAAGCTTTCTTT.